The rows below give T cell receptor beta chains drawn from one sample of a study of OX40 agonist ivuxolimab in advanced cancers. The data were produced by immunoSEQ multiplex PCR, yet TCRdb's version contains in-frame clones alone and is incomplete. The repertoire holds about 40,000 clones, around 84% seen once, with 21% in the top ten. Material: CD4+ or CD8+ T cells sorted from blood, obtained in a trial of the OX40 agonist ivuxolimab. The receptors were gathered from an adult with an advanced solid tumor such as melanoma, head and neck, liver or kidney cancer. CDR3s include the opening cysteine and the closing phenylalanine or tryptophan. The D gene is left open where the match is weak.

d_gene	v_gene	j_gene	CDR3nt	CDR3aa
-	TRBV7-6	TRBJ2-2	TGTGCCAGCAGCCCGGACGGACCCACCGGGGAGCTGTTTTTT	CASSPDGPTGELFF
TRBD1	TRBV6-5	TRBJ1-2	TGTGCCAGCACCCGGGACAGCTTAAGGGGCTACACCTTC	CASTRDSLRGYTF
TRBD1	TRBV5-1	TRBJ1-2	TGCGCCAGCAGCTTGGGGACAGGGGGTATTAGGGACTATGGCTACACCTTC	CASSLGTGGIRDYGYTF
TRBD1	TRBV6-5	TRBJ1-2	TGTGCCAGCAGTTACTCAGGTCCGACAGGGGAGGGCTACACCTTC	CASSYSGPTGEGYTF
-	TRBV5-1	TRBJ2-1	TGCGCCAGCAGCTTGTTTGAAGGGAGCTCCTACAATGAGCAGTTCTTC	CASSLFEGSSYNEQFF
-	TRBV5-1	TRBJ1-2	TGCGCCAGCAGCTTTCGGGACTTTTATAACTATGGCTACACCTTC	CASSFRDFYNYGYTF
-	TRBV6-5	TRBJ2-7	TGTGCCAGCAGCTTAGAAGGGAGGGAGCAGTACTTC	CASSLEGREQYF
-	TRBV6-1	TRBJ2-4	TGTGCCACCTCGACCGGAAACATTCAGTACTTC	CATSTGNIQYF
TRBD2	TRBV15	TRBJ2-1	TGTGCCACCAGCATTAGCGGGGGGGCGGGTGAGCAGTTCTTC	CATSISGGAGEQFF
TRBD1	TRBV4-3	TRBJ1-2	TGCGCCAGCAGCCAAGAAGGTCAGGGGGCCCCCTATGGCTACACCTTC	CASSQEGQGAPYGYTF
-	TRBV6-5	TRBJ2-2	TGTGCCAGCAGTTACTCGGTAGGGTCCGGGGAGCTGTTTTTT	CASSYSVGSGELFF
TRBD2	TRBV2	TRBJ2-2	TGTGCCAGCAGTGAAGTAGCGGGAGGGGACACCGGGGAGCTGTTTTTT	CASSEVAGGDTGELFF
-	TRBV6-1	TRBJ1-5	TGTGCCAGCAGTGAAAACCCTGGACATATTTATAGCAATCAGCCCCAGCATTTT	CASSENPGHIYSNQPQHF
-	TRBV11-2	TRBJ2-7	TGTGCCAGCAGCCCCGCGAGGGGGATCTGGGAGCAGTACTTC	CASSPARGIWEQYF
TRBD2	TRBV19	TRBJ2-1	TGTGCCAGTAGTATAACGGCCGGCGGGAGTTACAATGAGCAGTTCTTC	CASSITAGGSYNEQFF
TRBD1	TRBV7-9	TRBJ2-1	TGTGCCAGCAGCCCCCAGGGACAGGGGGTTAATGAGCAGTTCTTC	CASSPQGQGVNEQFF